This TCR beta chain was observed in a study of OX40 agonist ivuxolimab in advanced cancers. At the level of the study: Dosing consisted of intravenous ivuxolimab at 0.01 to 10 mg/kg every 2 weeks. Hepatocellular carcinoma, melanoma, renal cell or head and neck cancer occurred in dose-escalation patients. General study findings and limits: In the expanded peripheral T cells, antigen specificity was never determined.

In regard to this clone: The antigen remains unidentified.

Autoimmune disease history or systemic immunosuppression meant exclusion. TCRdb's copy holds only in-frame clones and misses some; the assay was immunoSEQ multiplex PCR. The repertoire consists of under 90,000 clones, with 93% occurring once and the leading ten covering roughly 13%. The clonotype comes from an adult with an advanced solid tumor such as melanoma, head and neck, liver or kidney cancer. The specimen was CD4+ or CD8+ T cells sorted from blood, collected in a trial of the OX40 agonist ivuxolimab.

DNA of the CDR3: TGTGCCAGCAGCTTGGAAGGTCAGTTATTCTACGAGCAGTACTTC. The encoded protein is CASSLEGQLFYEQYF. This chain joins TRBV5-8 and TRBJ2-7; D is undetermined. The ends were cut back, 0 bases at V and 3 bases at J, with 13 bases in the middle. CDR3 length: 15 amino acids. Germline CDR1 reads SGHTS; CDR2 reads YDEGEE.